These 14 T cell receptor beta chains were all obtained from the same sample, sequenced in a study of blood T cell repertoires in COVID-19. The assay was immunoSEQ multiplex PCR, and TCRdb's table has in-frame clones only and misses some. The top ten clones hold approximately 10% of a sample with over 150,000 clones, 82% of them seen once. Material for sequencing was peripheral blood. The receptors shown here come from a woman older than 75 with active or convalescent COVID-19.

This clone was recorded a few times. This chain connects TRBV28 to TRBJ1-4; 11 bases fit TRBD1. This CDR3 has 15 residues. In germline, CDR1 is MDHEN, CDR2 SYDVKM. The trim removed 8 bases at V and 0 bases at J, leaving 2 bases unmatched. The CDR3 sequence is CASRDRGSTNEKLFF. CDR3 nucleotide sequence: TGTGCCAGCCGGGACAGGGGGTCAACTAATGAAAAACTGTTTTTT.

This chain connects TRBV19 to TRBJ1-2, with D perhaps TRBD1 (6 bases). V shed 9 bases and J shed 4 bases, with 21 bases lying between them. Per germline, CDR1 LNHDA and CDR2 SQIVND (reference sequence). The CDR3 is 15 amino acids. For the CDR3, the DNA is TGTGCCAGCCGGACGGGGGGGCGCGTTTCCTATGGCTACACCTTC. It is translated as CASRTGGRVSYGYTF.

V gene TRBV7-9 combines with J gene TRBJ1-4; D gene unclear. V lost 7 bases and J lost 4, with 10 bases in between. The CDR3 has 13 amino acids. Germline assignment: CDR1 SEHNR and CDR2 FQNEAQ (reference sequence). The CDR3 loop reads CASKRSINEKLFF. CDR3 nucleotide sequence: TGTGCCAGCAAACGCAGTATTAATGAAAAACTGTTTTTT.

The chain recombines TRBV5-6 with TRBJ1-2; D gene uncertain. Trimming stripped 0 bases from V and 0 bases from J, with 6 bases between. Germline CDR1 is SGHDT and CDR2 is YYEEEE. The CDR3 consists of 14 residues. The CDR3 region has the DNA TGTGCCAGCAGCTTGGTGGCCACTAACTATGGCTACACCTTC. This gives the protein CASSLVATNYGYTF.

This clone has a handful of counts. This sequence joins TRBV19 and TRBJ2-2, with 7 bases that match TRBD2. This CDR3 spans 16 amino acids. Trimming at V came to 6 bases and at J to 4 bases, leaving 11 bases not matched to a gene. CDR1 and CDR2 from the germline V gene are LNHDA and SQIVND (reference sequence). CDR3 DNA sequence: TGTGCCAGTAGCTTGAGTGGGAGGGCCGGCACCGGGGAGCTGTTTTTT. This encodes CASSLSGRAGTGELFF.

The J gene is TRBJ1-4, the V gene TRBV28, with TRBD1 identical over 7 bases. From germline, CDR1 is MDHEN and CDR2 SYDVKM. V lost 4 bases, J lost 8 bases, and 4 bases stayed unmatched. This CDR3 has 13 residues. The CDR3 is CASSSQGREKLFF. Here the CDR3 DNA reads TGTGCCAGCAGTTCACAGGGGAGGGAAAAACTGTTTTTT.

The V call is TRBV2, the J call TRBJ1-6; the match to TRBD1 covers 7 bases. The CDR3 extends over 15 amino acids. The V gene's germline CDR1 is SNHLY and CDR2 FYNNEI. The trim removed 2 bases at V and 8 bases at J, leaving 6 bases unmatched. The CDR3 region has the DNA TGTGCCAGCAGTGAAAGACAGGGAATTTATTCACCCCTCCACTTT. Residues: CASSERQGIYSPLHF. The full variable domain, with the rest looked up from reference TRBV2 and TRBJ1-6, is EPEVTQTPSHQVTQMGQEVILRCVPISNHLYFYWYRQILGQKVEFLVSFYNNEISEKSEIFDDQFSVERPDGSNFTLKIRSTKLEDSAMYFCASSERQGIYSPLHFGNGTRLTVT.

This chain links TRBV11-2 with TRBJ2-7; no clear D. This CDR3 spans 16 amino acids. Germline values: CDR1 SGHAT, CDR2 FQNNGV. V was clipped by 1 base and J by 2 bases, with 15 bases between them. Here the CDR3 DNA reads TGTGCCAGCAGCTTAGGAGTGGGCACATACCCCTACGAGCAGTACTTC. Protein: CASSLGVGTYPYEQYF.

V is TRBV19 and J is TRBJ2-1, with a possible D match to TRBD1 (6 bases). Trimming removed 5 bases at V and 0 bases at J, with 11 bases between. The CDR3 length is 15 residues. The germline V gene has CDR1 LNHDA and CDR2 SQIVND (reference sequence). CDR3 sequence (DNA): TGTGCCAGTAGTGCCCGGGACAACTCCTACAATGAGCAGTTCTTC. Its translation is CASSARDNSYNEQFF. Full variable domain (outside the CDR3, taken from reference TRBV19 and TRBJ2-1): DGGITQSPKYLFRKEGQNVTLSCEQNLNHDAMYWYRQDPGQGLRLIYYSQIVNDFQKGDIAEGYSVSREKKESFPLTVTSAQKNPTAFYLCASSARDNSYNEQFFGPGTRLTVL.

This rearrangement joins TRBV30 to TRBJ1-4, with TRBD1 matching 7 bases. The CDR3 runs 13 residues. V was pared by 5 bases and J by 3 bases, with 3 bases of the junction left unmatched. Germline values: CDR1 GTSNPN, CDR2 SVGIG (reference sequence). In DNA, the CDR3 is TGTGCCTGGGCGGGACAGTCTAATGAAAAACTGTTTTTT. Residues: CAWAGQSNEKLFF.

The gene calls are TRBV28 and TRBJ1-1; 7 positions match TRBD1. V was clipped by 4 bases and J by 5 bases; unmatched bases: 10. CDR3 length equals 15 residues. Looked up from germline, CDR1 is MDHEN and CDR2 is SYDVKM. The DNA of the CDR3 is TGTGCCAGCAGTTCCTTTGACAGGGACAATACTGAAGCTTTCTTT. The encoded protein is CASSSFDRDNTEAFF.

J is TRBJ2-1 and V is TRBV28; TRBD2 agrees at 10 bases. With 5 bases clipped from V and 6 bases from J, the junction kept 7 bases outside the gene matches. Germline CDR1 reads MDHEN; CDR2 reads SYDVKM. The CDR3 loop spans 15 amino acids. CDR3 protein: CASSPGTSALNEQFF. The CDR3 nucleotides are TGTGCCAGCAGTCCCGGGACTAGCGCGCTCAATGAGCAGTTCTTC.

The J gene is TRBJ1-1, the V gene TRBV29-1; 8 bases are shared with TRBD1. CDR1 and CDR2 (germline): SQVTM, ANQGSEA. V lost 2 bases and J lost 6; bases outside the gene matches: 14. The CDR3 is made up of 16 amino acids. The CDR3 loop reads CSVERDRRYERPEAFF. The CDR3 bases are TGCAGCGTTGAAAGGGACAGGAGGTATGAACGCCCTGAAGCTTTCTTT.

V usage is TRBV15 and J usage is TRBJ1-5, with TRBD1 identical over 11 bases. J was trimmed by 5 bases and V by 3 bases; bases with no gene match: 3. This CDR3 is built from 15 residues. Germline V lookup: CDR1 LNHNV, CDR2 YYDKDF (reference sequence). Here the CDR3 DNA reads TGTGCCACCAGCAGGGACAGGGGGCGTGATCAGCCCCAGCATTTT. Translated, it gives CATSRDRGRDQPQHF.